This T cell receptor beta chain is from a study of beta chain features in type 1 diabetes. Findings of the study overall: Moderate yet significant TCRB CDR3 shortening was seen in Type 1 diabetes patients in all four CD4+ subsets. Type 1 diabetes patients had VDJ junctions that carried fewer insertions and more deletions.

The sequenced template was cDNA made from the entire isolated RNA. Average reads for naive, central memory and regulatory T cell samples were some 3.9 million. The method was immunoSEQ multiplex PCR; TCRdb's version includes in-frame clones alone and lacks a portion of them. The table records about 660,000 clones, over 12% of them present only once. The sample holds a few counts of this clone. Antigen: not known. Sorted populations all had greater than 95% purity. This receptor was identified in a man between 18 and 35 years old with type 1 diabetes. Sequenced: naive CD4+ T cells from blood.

DNA of the CDR3: TGTGCCAGCAGTGTGGACAGGGGACGTGACTATGGCTACACCTTC. This codes for CASSVDRGRDYGYTF. The chain recombines TRBV2 with TRBJ1-2; 9 bases agree with TRBD1. V lost 4 bases to trimming and J lost 3 bases; unmatched junction nucleotides: 6. Germline CDR1 reads SNHLY; CDR2 reads FYNNEI. CDR3 size: 15 residues.